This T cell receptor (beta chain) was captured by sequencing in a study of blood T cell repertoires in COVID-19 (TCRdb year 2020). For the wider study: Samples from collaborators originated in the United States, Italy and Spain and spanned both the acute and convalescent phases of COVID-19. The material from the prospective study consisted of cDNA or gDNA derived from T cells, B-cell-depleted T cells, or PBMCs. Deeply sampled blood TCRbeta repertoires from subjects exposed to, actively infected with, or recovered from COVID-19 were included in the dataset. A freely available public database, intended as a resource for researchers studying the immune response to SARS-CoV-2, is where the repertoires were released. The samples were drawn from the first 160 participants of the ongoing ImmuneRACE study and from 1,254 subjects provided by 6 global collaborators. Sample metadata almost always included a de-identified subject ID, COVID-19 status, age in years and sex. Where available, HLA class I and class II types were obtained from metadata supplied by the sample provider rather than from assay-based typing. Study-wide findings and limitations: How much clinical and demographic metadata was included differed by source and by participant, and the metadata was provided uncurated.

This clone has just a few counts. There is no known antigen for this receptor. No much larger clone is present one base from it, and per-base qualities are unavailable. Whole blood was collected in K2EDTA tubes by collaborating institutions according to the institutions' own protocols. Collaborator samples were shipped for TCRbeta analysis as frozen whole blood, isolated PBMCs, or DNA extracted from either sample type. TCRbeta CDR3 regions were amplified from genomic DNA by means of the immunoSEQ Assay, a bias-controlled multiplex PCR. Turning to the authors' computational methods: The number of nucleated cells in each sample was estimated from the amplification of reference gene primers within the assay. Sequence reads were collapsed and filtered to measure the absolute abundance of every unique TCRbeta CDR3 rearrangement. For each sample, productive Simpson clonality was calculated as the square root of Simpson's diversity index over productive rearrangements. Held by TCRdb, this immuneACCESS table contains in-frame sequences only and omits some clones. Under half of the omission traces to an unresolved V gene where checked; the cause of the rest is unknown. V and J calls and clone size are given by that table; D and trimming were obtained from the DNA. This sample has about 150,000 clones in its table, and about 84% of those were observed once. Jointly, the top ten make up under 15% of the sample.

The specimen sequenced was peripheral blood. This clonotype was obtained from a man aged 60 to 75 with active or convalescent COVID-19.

The DNA sequence is given as TGTGCCAGCAGTTTAAGCCTGACAGGGGAAGAGACCCAGTACTTC. This gives the protein CASSLSLTGEETQYF. The rearranged segments are TRBV28 and TRBJ2-5, and 8 junctional nucleotides match TRBD1. The CDR3 goes from the cysteine to the phenylalanine over 15 residues. The CDR3 DNA has 45 bases and is translated from base 1. V is pruned by 2 bases and J by 3 bases, leaving 5 bases of the junction without a gene match. Per the germline V gene, MDHEN is the CDR1 and SYDVKM is the CDR2. Supplemented by the reference TRBV28 and TRBJ2-5 proteins around the CDR3, the complete variable domain is DVKVTQSSRYLVKRTGEKVFLECVQDMDHENMFWYRQDPGLGLRLIYFSYDVKMKEKGDIPEGYSVSREKKERFSLILESASTNQTSMYLCASSLSLTGEETQYFGPGTRLLVL.